These 30 T cell receptor beta chains originate from one sample sequenced in a study of blood T cell repertoires in COVID-19. Data came from immunoSEQ multiplex PCR; TCRdb stores just in-frame clones and leaves some out. The sample shows over 130,000 clones, roughly 82% of them seen only once. The sequenced sample was peripheral blood. These receptors came from a man between 65 and 85 years old with acute or convalescent COVID-19.

This clone was seen a few times. CDR3 sequence: CSVDGGGVNQPQHF. The CDR3 DNA sequence: TGCAGCGTTGATGGAGGTGGGGTTAATCAGCCCCAGCATTTT. J is TRBJ1-5 and V is TRBV29-1, with D uncertain. Germline values: CDR1 SQVTM, CDR2 ANQGSEA. The CDR3 has 14 amino acids. V lost 3 bases and J 4 bases, leaving 13 bases between the germline ends.

This clone was recorded a few times. The CDR3 reads CASSIWAGESNQPQHF. The DNA of the CDR3 is TGTGCCAGTAGTATTTGGGCGGGGGAGAGCAATCAGCCCCAGCATTTT. This sequence joins TRBV19 and TRBJ1-5; TRBD1 is a possible D gene (5 bases). Trimming cost V 3 bases and J 1 base, with 13 bases left between them. This CDR3 is built from 16 residues. Germline loops: CDR1 LNHDA, CDR2 SQIVND (reference sequence).

This sequence joins TRBV6-5 and TRBJ1-1, with 7 bases lining up with TRBD1. The CDR3 consists of 14 residues. Trimming took 0 bases from V and 8 from J; bases not matched to a gene: 6. CDR1 is MNHEY, CDR2 SVGAGI, per germline. The DNA for the CDR3 is TGTGCCAGCAGTTACTCGATTGGACAGGCGGAAGCTTTCTTT. Its translation: CASSYSIGQAEAFF.

This sequence joins TRBV13 and TRBJ2-7, with 7 positions matching TRBD2. V was clipped by 0 bases and J by 2 bases; unmatched bases: 1. Germline CDR1 reads PRHDT; CDR2 reads FYEKMQ (reference sequence). The CDR3 runs to 14 residues. Here the CDR3 DNA reads TGTGCCAGCAGCTTAGGGGGAGGGACCTACGAGCAGTACTTC. Residues: CASSLGGGTYEQYF. The entire variable domain, with the rest obtained from reference TRBV13 and TRBJ2-7, is as follows: AAGVIQSPRHLIKEKRETATLKCYPIPRHDTVYWYQQGPGQDPQFLISFYEKMQSDKGSIPDRFSAQQFSDYHSELNMSSLELGDSALYFCASSLGGGTYEQYFGPGTRLTVT.

The V gene is TRBV5-1, the J gene TRBJ2-1; 16 nucleotides agree with TRBD2. Germline V CDR1 and CDR2: SGHRS, YFSETQ. V trimming: 3 bases; J trimming: 7 bases; junction bases outside the gene matches: 10. This CDR3 spans 18 amino acids. CDR3 in DNA: TGCGCCAGCAGCTGGCCCGGGACTAGCGGGGGGGCAGGGAATGAGCAGTTCTTC. Translation gives CASSWPGTSGGAGNEQFF.

This clone was observed once. The genes are TRBV6-5 and TRBJ2-1; the match to TRBD2 covers 7 bases. After removal of 7 bases from V and 8 bases from J, the junction contained 8 bases not matched to a gene. This CDR3 is 13 amino acids long. The germline V gene encodes CDR1 MNHEY and CDR2 SVGAGI. CDR3 amino acids: CASTPPGGDEQFF. The CDR3 nucleotides are TGTGCCAGCACCCCACCGGGAGGAGATGAGCAGTTCTTC.

The chain couples TRBV27 to TRBJ1-6; D unclear. CDR3 size: 13 residues. V lost 2 bases and J 10 bases, leaving 9 bases between the germline ends. Germline loops: CDR1 MNHEY, CDR2 SMNVEV (reference sequence). The CDR3 DNA follows: TGTGCCAGCAGTTTACAGCGTCGGTCACCCCTCCACTTT. Protein sequence: CASSLQRRSPLHF.

This chain connects TRBV5-4 to TRBJ2-3; the D gene is possibly TRBD1 (6 bases). CDR3 size: 14 residues. Germline V gene data show CDR1 as SGHNT and CDR2 as YYREEE (reference sequence). V lost 7 bases and J 0 bases, leaving 12 bases between the germline ends. Here the CDR3 DNA reads TGTGCCAGCTCCTCCCAGGGGAGCACAGATACGCAGTATTTT. This encodes CASSSQGSTDTQYF.

This chain connects TRBV2 to TRBJ1-5; the D gene is possibly TRBD1 (6 bases). Germline CDR1 SNHLY, CDR2 FYNNEI. Trimming cost V 6 bases and J 6 bases, with 15 bases left between them. The CDR3 has 14 residues. The CDR3 protein is CASSRGGLAQPQHF. CDR3 DNA sequence: TGTGCCAGCAGCCGCGGGGGGCTCGCTCAGCCCCAGCATTTT.

V usage is TRBV30 and J usage is TRBJ2-1; a possible D gene is TRBD1 (5 bases). The CDR3 extends over 14 amino acids. With 5 bases removed from V and 2 bases from J, the gap between germline ends came to 13 bases. Germline-derived CDR1 and CDR2 are GTSNPN and SVGIG (reference sequence). CDR3 protein: CAWLAGLPYNEQFF. The CDR3 nucleotides read TGTGCCTGGCTCGCAGGGTTACCCTACAATGAGCAGTTCTTC.

This clone was seen once. This chain links TRBV7-8 with TRBJ1-1; 7 bases match TRBD1. J was trimmed by 7 bases and V by 1 base; bases with no gene match: 6. Per the germline V gene, CDR1 is SGHVS and CDR2 is FQNEAQ. The CDR3 has 14 residues. The CDR3 loop is CASSLVRGQDEAFF. The CDR3 bases are TGTGCCAGCAGCTTAGTGAGGGGGCAGGATGAAGCTTTCTTT.

This sequence joins TRBV29-1 and TRBJ2-1; D gene uncertain. The germline CDR1 and CDR2 sequences are SQVTM and ANQGSEA. The CDR3 has 11 amino acids. Trimming took off 4 bases at V and 10 bases at J, with 11 bases between the two ends. This chain's CDR3 is CSVVREPEQFF. Here the CDR3 DNA reads TGCAGCGTTGTGCGCGAACCAGAGCAGTTCTTC.

This chain connects TRBV3-1 (or the pseudogene TRBV3-2) to TRBJ2-3, with TRBD2 matching 10 bases. V shed 0 bases, J shed 0 bases, and the junction held 9 bases outside the gene matches. The CDR3 has 19 amino acids. Germline V gives CDR1 LGHDT, CDR2 YNNKEL (reference sequence). CDR3 residues: CASSQDLSGRVASTDTQYF. Here the CDR3 DNA reads TGTGCCAGCAGCCAAGATCTAAGCGGGAGGGTCGCTAGCACAGATACGCAGTATTTT.

V is TRBV7-9 and J is TRBJ2-6; 12 bases line up with TRBD1. Per the germline V gene, CDR1 is SEHNR and CDR2 is FQNEAQ (reference sequence). V was pared by 6 bases and J by 3 bases, with 9 bases of the junction left unmatched. The CDR3 length is 18 residues. CDR3 in amino acids: CASSRTGTGGFGANVLTF. In DNA, the CDR3 is TGTGCCAGCAGTAGAACAGGGACAGGGGGCTTTGGGGCCAACGTCCTGACTTTC.

The chain's CDR3 is CASSREDRTYGYTF. CDR3 sequence (DNA): TGTGCCAGTAGCCGAGAGGACAGGACTTATGGCTACACCTTC. V is TRBV19 and J is TRBJ1-2; 7 positions agree with TRBD1. This CDR3 is 14 amino acids long. Per the germline V gene, CDR1 is LNHDA and CDR2 is SQIVND (reference sequence). The ends lost 6 bases at V and 5 bases at J; junction bases unmatched: 9.

This chain's CDR3 is CASSQTRVGLAKNIQYF. The CDR3 DNA sequence: TGTGCCAGCAGCCAAACGAGGGTTGGACTAGCCAAAAACATTCAGTACTTC. The chain combines TRBV4-2 with TRBJ2-4, with a tentative D call TRBD2 (5 bases). Germline values: CDR1 LGHNA, CDR2 YNFKEQ. The CDR3 consists of 17 residues. The V and J ends lost 2 bases and 0 bases respectively, with 14 bases between them.

V gene TRBV12-3 or TRBV12-4 combines with J gene TRBJ1-1, with D perhaps matching TRBD1 (5 bases). CDR3 length: 13 residues. V was pared by 8 bases and J by 6 bases, with 16 bases between. The CDR3, as DNA: TGTGCCAGCTCAACAGGCGGTCGTGCTGAAGCTTTCTTT. Translating it yields CASSTGGRAEAFF.

The J gene is TRBJ1-2, the V gene TRBV15; the match to TRBD1 covers 11 bases. V lost 5 bases to trimming and J lost 2 bases; unmatched junction nucleotides: 7. Germline-derived CDR1 and CDR2 are LNHNV and YYDKDF (reference sequence). The CDR3 is made up of 16 amino acids. The CDR3, as DNA: TGTGCCACCAGCTCCGGGACAGGGGGAAGGAACTATGGCTACACCTTC. Translating gives CATSSGTGGRNYGYTF. Supplemented by reference TRBV15 and TRBJ1-2, the full variable domain reads DAMVIQNPRYQVTQFGKPVTLSCSQTLNHNVMYWYQQKSSQAPKLLFHYYDKDFNNEADTPDNFQSRRPNTSFCFLDIRSPGLGDTAMYLCATSSGTGGRNYGYTFGSGTRLTVV.

The chain combines TRBV28 with TRBJ1-1; the D gene is possibly TRBD1 (6 bases). The V end was cut by 3 bases, the J end by 0 bases, with 14 bases between. In germline, CDR1 is MDHEN, CDR2 SYDVKM. There are 16 residues in the CDR3. Written as DNA, the CDR3 is TGTGCCAGCAGTTTGCCCGGGACAACGTTGAACACTGAAGCTTTCTTT. Protein product: CASSLPGTTLNTEAFF.

The rearrangement joins TRBV9 to TRBJ2-7, with D maybe TRBD1 (6 bases). CDR3 size: 14 residues. Trimming cost V 3 bases and J 0 bases, with 10 bases left between them. Germline loops: CDR1 SGDLS, CDR2 YYNGEE. CDR3 residues: CASSAQGLSYEQYF. CDR3 in DNA: TGTGCCAGCAGCGCACAGGGCCTCTCCTACGAGCAGTACTTC.

The chain has TRBV18 and TRBJ1-2, with 11 bases fitting TRBD1. V lost 3 bases and J lost 3; bases outside the gene matches: 3. The CDR3 covers 15 residues. Germline V lookup: CDR1 KGHSH, CDR2 LQKENI. CDR3 in amino acids: CASSPRGQGDYGYTF. In DNA, the CDR3 is TGTGCCAGCTCACCGCGGGGACAGGGGGACTATGGCTACACCTTC.

This clone came up once. J is TRBJ2-7 and V is TRBV7-8; D might be TRBD1 (5 bases). The CDR3 totals 13 residues. Trimming pared 5 bases from V and 5 bases from J, leaving 13 bases between. Per germline, CDR1 SGHVS and CDR2 FQNEAQ. The DNA for the CDR3 is TGTGCCAGCAGCCCGACAGAGGTCCACGAGCAGTACTTC. As protein: CASSPTEVHEQYF.

The V gene is TRBV28, the J gene TRBJ1-6, with TRBD1 as a possible D gene (5 bases). The CDR3 has 15 amino acids. Germline-derived CDR1 and CDR2 are MDHEN and SYDVKM. V gave up 7 bases and J gave up 13 bases, with 23 bases separating them. This CDR3 is CASNAGGRASHPLHF. The CDR3 DNA follows: TGTGCCAGCAACGCGGGGGGGAGGGCCTCTCACCCCCTCCACTTT.

The rearrangement joins TRBV10-3 to TRBJ2-7; 13 nucleotides align to TRBD2. Germline assignment: CDR1 ENHRY and CDR2 SYGVKD. The CDR3 extends over 14 amino acids. V lost 10 bases and J lost 5; bases outside the gene matches: 8. Here the CDR3 reads CATQTSGRFNEQYF. Written as DNA, the CDR3 is TGTGCCACGCAGACTAGCGGGAGGTTCAACGAGCAGTACTTC.

This rearrangement joins TRBV3-1 (or the pseudogene TRBV3-2) to TRBJ1-2; D call uncertain. V lost 4 bases and J 4 bases, leaving 25 bases between the germline ends. The CDR3 length is 18 residues. Germline V gene sequence: CDR1 LGHDT, CDR2 YNNKEL (reference sequence). This CDR3 is CASSRLSISRGGSYGYTF. CDR3 in DNA: TGTGCCAGCAGCCGACTAAGTATTTCCCGAGGCGGCTCCTATGGCTACACCTTC.

This rearrangement joins TRBV19 to TRBJ2-3; TRBD1 matches 8 bases. This CDR3 is 17 amino acids long. Trimming cost V 3 bases and J 4 bases; bases outside gene matches: 12. Germline V lookup: CDR1 LNHDA, CDR2 SQIVND (reference sequence). Here the CDR3 DNA reads TGTGCCAGTAGTATCCGCCCTACAGGGGGATCCGCAGATACGCAGTATTTT. This sequence encodes CASSIRPTGGSADTQYF. Full variable domain (remainder filled in from reference TRBV19 and TRBJ2-3): DGGITQSPKYLFRKEGQNVTLSCEQNLNHDAMYWYRQDPGQGLRLIYYSQIVNDFQKGDIAEGYSVSREKKESFPLTVTSAQKNPTAFYLCASSIRPTGGSADTQYFGPGTRLTVL.

The CDR3 here is CASSLDGRGEQDTQYF. The CDR3 bases are TGCGCCAGCAGCTTGGATGGGCGGGGGGAACAAGATACGCAGTATTTT. The chain carries TRBV5-1 and TRBJ2-3; 8 bases match TRBD2. The junction had 8 bases not matched to a gene; V was cut back by 0 bases and J by 5 bases. Looked up from germline, CDR1 is SGHRS and CDR2 is YFSETQ. There are 16 residues in the CDR3.

Only a few counts were recorded for this clone. The gene calls are TRBV2 and TRBJ2-7; TRBD2 matches 8 bases. Trimming cost V 8 bases and J 7 bases; bases outside gene matches: 10. Germline V gene sequence: CDR1 SNHLY, CDR2 FYNNEI. The CDR3 runs 13 residues. The CDR3 DNA sequence: TGTGCCAGCCATACTTTTCTAGCGGGTGAGCAGTACTTC. Its protein product is CASHTFLAGEQYF.

The chain combines TRBV6-5 with TRBJ1-3; no clear D gene. The CDR3 covers 15 residues. V was pared by 6 bases and J by 0 bases, with 12 bases between. The germline V gene has CDR1 MNHEY and CDR2 SVGAGI. The CDR3 sequence: CASRPRRSSGNTIYF. CDR3 coding DNA: TGTGCCAGCAGACCCCGACGGAGCTCTGGAAACACCATATATTTT.

The chain joins TRBV5-1 to TRBJ2-3; the match to TRBD1 covers 7 bases. CDR3 length: 15 residues. The V gene end was trimmed by 4 bases and the J gene end by 3 bases; junction bases not matched to a gene: 8. Germline V gene lookup returns CDR1 SGHRS and CDR2 YFSETQ. CDR3 bases: TGCGCCAGCAGCAGGCAGGGGGACGGGACAGATACGCAGTATTTT. Residues: CASSRQGDGTDTQYF.